The subject of this entry is one T cell receptor (beta chain). This entry comes from a study of blood T cell repertoires in COVID-19. About the study: PBMCs, B-cell-depleted T cells, or T cells provided the cDNA or gDNA that made up the material.

V was clipped by 0 bases and J by 5 bases, with 16 bases between them. The germline gives CDR1 SGDLS, CDR2 YYNGEE. This CDR3 comprises 16 residues. The assay was immunoSEQ multiplex PCR, and TCRdb's table has in-frame clones only and misses some. The table shows about 48,000 clones, with 70% to 90% occurring only once. The sequence was obtained from a human donor in a cohort sampled during active COVID-19. The donor label of this sample is uncertain. The sequencing sample was made of peripheral blood. V is TRBV9 and J is TRBJ2-3; possible D gene TRBD2, 7 bases. The CDR3 protein is CASSVGGGARGDTQYF. CDR3 DNA: TGTGCCAGCAGCGTAGGTGGGGGGGCGCGAGGAGATACGCAGTATTTT.